These T cell receptor beta chains were read from a single sample in a study of blood T cell repertoires in COVID-19. Profiled with immunoSEQ multiplex PCR; TCRdb holds only in-frame clones, not every one. The sample contains nearly 110,000 clones, roughly 84% of which appear only once. Input material: peripheral blood. The receptors stem from a human donor in a cohort sampled during active COVID-19. CDR3s include the opening cysteine and the closing phenylalanine or tryptophan. Each record gives: V gene, J gene, D gene, CDR3 protein, CDR3 DNA. D genes are given only for firm matches.

TRBV7-2,TRBJ1-1,.,CASSLITGFAFF,TGTGCCAGCAGCTTAATCACCGGGTTCGCTTTCTTT
TRBV19,TRBJ2-1,.,CASTPSRGRNEQFF,TGTGCCAGTACCCCTTCCCGGGGAAGAAATGAGCAGTTCTTC
TRBV12-3/TRBV12-4,TRBJ2-7,.,CASSLVRGHEQYF,TGTGCCAGCAGTTTGGTCAGGGGACACGAGCAGTACTTC
TRBV9,TRBJ2-2,TRBD2,CASSLRTSGTGELFF,TGTGCCAGCAGCTTAAGGACTAGCGGCACCGGGGAGCTGTTTTTT
TRBV10-3,TRBJ1-1,.,CAIQGEAMNTEAFF,TGTGCCATCCAGGGTGAAGCTATGAACACTGAAGCTTTCTTT
TRBV18,TRBJ2-6,.,CASSPLQDFSGANVLTF,TGTGCCAGCTCACCACTTCAGGATTTCTCTGGGGCCAACGTCCTGACTTTC
TRBV27,TRBJ2-1,TRBD2,CASSSLGGGTNYNEQFF,TGTGCCAGCAGCTCCCTTGGGGGAGGGACCAATTACAATGAGCAGTTCTTC
TRBV28,TRBJ2-7,TRBD2,CASSPWGGSSSYEQYF,TGTGCCAGCAGTCCGTGGGGGGGGTCGAGCTCCTACGAGCAGTACTTC
TRBV5-6,TRBJ2-1,TRBD2,CASSLGLANEQFF,TGTGCCAGCAGCTTGGGACTAGCCAATGAGCAGTTCTTC
TRBV5-1,TRBJ2-2,TRBD2,CASRGLAGGTGELFF,TGCGCCAGCAGGGGACTAGCGGGCGGCACCGGGGAGCTGTTTTTT
TRBV6-5,TRBJ1-5,TRBD1,CASRARGIHQPQHF,TGTGCCAGCAGGGCCAGGGGGATCCATCAGCCCCAGCATTTT
TRBV19,TRBJ2-2,TRBD2,CAATGLARGELFF,TGTGCCGCAACCGGACTAGCGCGAGGGGAGCTGTTTTTT
TRBV29-1,TRBJ1-1,.,CSAAPGGDTEAFF,TGCAGCGCCGCCCCTGGAGGAGATACTGAAGCTTTCTTT
TRBV28,TRBJ2-7,TRBD1,CASSTSRTGINEQYF,TGTGCCAGCAGTACCTCCCGGACAGGGATAAACGAGCAGTACTTC
TRBV19,TRBJ1-3,TRBD1,CASSILRTGGNTIYF,TGTGCCAGTAGTATCCTTCGGACAGGCGGAAACACCATATATTTT
TRBV20-1,TRBJ1-2,.,CSASAQEGNYGYTF,TGCAGTGCTAGTGCCCAGGAGGGAAACTATGGCTACACCTTC
TRBV7-3,TRBJ2-5,TRBD2,CASSSTSGRKETQYF,TGTGCCAGCAGCTCGACTAGCGGGAGAAAAGAGACCCAGTACTTC
TRBV28,TRBJ2-1,TRBD2,CASSGWTSGHNEQFF,TGTGCCAGCAGTGGATGGACTAGCGGTCACAATGAGCAGTTCTTC
TRBV2,TRBJ2-7,.,CASHRSYASSYEQYF,TGTGCCAGCCACCGATCCTACGCTAGCTCCTACGAGCAGTACTTC
TRBV7-2,TRBJ2-2,TRBD2,CASSSSGRIATGELFF,TGTGCCAGCAGCTCTAGCGGGAGAATCGCCACCGGGGAGCTGTTTTTT
TRBV7-2,TRBJ1-2,.,CASSLGQGGYGYTF,TGTGCCAGCAGCTTAGGGCAGGGTGGCTATGGCTACACCTTC
TRBV10-3,TRBJ2-2,TRBD2,CASLAGGPGTGELFF,TGTGCCAGCCTAGCGGGAGGGCCGGGCACCGGGGAGCTGTTTTTT